The rows below give T cell receptor beta chains drawn from one sample of a study of T cell responses to AZD1222 COVID-19 vaccine. This table comes from immunoSEQ multiplex PCR, and its TCRdb copy is limited to in-frame clones, with some not included. The sample has around 130,000 clones, 80% to 95% seen once; the top ten hold 3.5% to 4.5%. Sequencing used peripheral blood, obtained 28 days after the second dose of the MenACWY control vaccine. These TCRs come from an adult who received the MenACWY meningococcal vaccine as a control. Both conserved end residues are part of each CDR3. D genes are given only for firm matches. Expanded clones get a size class; other rows say once, few or many, or leave the size out.

V: TRBV7-9; D: NA; length: 15; size: NA; J: TRBJ1-4; CDR3: CASSFGLATNEKLFF; DNA: TGTGCCAGCAGCTTCGGACTTGCAACTAATGAAAAACTGTTTTTT
V: TRBV6-2/TRBV6-3; D: TRBD1; length: 15; size: NA; J: TRBJ2-1; CDR3: CASSFETGGVNEQFF; DNA: TGTGCCAGCAGTTTCGAGACAGGGGGCGTGAATGAGCAGTTCTTC
V: TRBV9; D: NA; length: 17; size: NA; J: TRBJ1-4; CDR3: CASSVDSGPEDNEKLFF; DNA: TGTGCCAGCAGCGTAGATTCCGGGCCGGAAGATAATGAAAAACTGTTTTTT
V: TRBV11-2; D: NA; length: 14; size: NA; J: TRBJ2-3; CDR3: CASSQDSPPDTQYF; DNA: TGTGCCAGCAGCCAGGACAGCCCGCCGGATACGCAGTATTTT
V: TRBV11-2; D: NA; length: 14; size: once; J: TRBJ1-1; CDR3: CASSWTGMDTEAFF; DNA: TGTGCCAGCAGCTGGACGGGGATGGACACTGAAGCTTTCTTT
V: TRBV18; D: TRBD1; length: 13; size: once; J: TRBJ2-7; CDR3: CASSLGQGIEQYF; DNA: TGTGCCAGCTCACTGGGACAGGGGATAGAGCAGTACTTC
V: TRBV5-6; D: NA; length: 13; size: NA; J: TRBJ1-2; CDR3: CASRLGAGNGYTF; DNA: TGTGCCAGCAGATTGGGAGCAGGGAATGGCTACACCTTC
V: TRBV14; D: TRBD1; length: 16; size: NA; J: TRBJ2-2; CDR3: CASSRRTGQGTGELFF; DNA: TGTGCCAGCAGCCGCCGGACAGGCCAAGGGACCGGGGAGCTGTTTTTT
V: TRBV19; D: NA; length: 13; size: NA; J: TRBJ1-1; CDR3: CASSGIRGTEAFF; DNA: TGTGCCAGTAGCGGGATCCGTGGCACTGAAGCTTTCTTT
V: TRBV28; D: NA; length: 13; size: NA; J: TRBJ1-5; CDR3: CAMGGQINQPQHF; DNA: TGTGCCATGGGAGGACAGATAAATCAGCCCCAGCATTTT
V: TRBV18; D: TRBD2; length: 16; size: once; J: TRBJ2-5; CDR3: CASSPQIGSGEETQYF; DNA: TGTGCCAGCTCACCACAGATCGGCAGCGGGGAAGAGACCCAGTACTTC
V: TRBV7-9; D: TRBD2; length: 17; size: NA; J: TRBJ2-2; CDR3: CASSPRTSGGAPGELFF; DNA: TGTGCCAGCAGCCCCCGGACTAGCGGGGGGGCCCCCGGGGAGCTGTTTTTT
V: TRBV6-1; D: NA; length: 13; size: few; J: TRBJ1-6; CDR3: CASSDRDNSPLHF; DNA: TGTGCCAGCAGTGACAGGGATAATTCACCCCTCCACTTT
V: TRBV29-1; D: NA; length: 13; size: NA; J: TRBJ2-5; CDR3: CSIARGGQETQYF; DNA: TGCAGCATAGCCAGGGGGGGGCAAGAGACCCAGTACTTC
V: TRBV18; D: TRBD1; length: 13; size: once; J: TRBJ1-2; CDR3: CASSRDRDYGYTF; DNA: TGTGCCAGCTCACGGGACAGGGACTATGGCTACACCTTC
V: TRBV7-6; D: NA; length: 16; size: NA; J: TRBJ1-1; CDR3: CASSLSSGGLSTEAFF; DNA: TGTGCCAGCAGCTTATCATCGGGGGGATTAAGCACTGAAGCTTTCTTT
V: TRBV5-4; D: TRBD1; length: 14; size: NA; J: TRBJ1-2; CDR3: CASSLAGQPYGYTF; DNA: TGTGCCAGCAGCTTGGCGGGACAGCCCTATGGCTACACCTTC
V: TRBV6-4; D: NA; length: 13; size: NA; J: TRBJ2-3; CDR3: CASSDQVTDTQYF; DNA: TGTGCCAGCAGTGACCAGGTCACAGATACGCAGTATTTT
V: TRBV12-3/TRBV12-4; D: NA; length: 13; size: NA; J: TRBJ1-1; CDR3: CASSSRGFTEAFF; DNA: TGTGCCAGCAGTTCGCGGGGATTCACTGAAGCTTTCTTT
V: TRBV28; D: NA; length: 14; size: NA; J: TRBJ1-3; CDR3: CASSYLGSGNTIYF; DNA: TGTGCCAGCAGTTACCTCGGATCTGGAAACACCATATATTTT
V: TRBV10-3; D: NA; length: 14; size: NA; J: TRBJ2-7; CDR3: CAISESQGTYEQYF; DNA: TGTGCCATCAGTGAGTCGCAGGGGACCTACGAGCAGTACTTC
V: TRBV19; D: NA; length: 15; size: NA; J: TRBJ1-5; CDR3: CASSLRPGGNQPQHF; DNA: TGTGCCAGTAGTTTACGCCCGGGCGGCAATCAGCCCCAGCATTTT
V: TRBV28; D: NA; length: 14; size: NA; J: TRBJ1-6; CDR3: CASSLIGYNSPLHF; DNA: TGTGCCAGCAGTTTAATTGGGTATAATTCACCCCTCCACTTT
V: TRBV15; D: TRBD2; length: 16; size: once; J: TRBJ2-5; CDR3: CATSRDAAGAGETQYF; DNA: TGTGCCACCAGCAGAGATGCAGCGGGAGCAGGAGAGACCCAGTACTTC
V: TRBV4-3; D: NA; length: 15; size: NA; J: TRBJ1-1; CDR3: CASSQNPMGGTEAFF; DNA: TGCGCCAGCAGCCAGAACCCCATGGGGGGCACTGAAGCTTTCTTT
V: TRBV15; D: NA; length: 17; size: NA; J: TRBJ2-2; CDR3: CATSREVLAANTGELFF; DNA: TGTGCCACCAGCAGAGAAGTGCTGGCAGCGAACACCGGGGAGCTGTTTTTT
V: TRBV19; D: TRBD1; length: 17; size: NA; J: TRBJ2-3; CDR3: CASSLGAGGSGTDTQYF; DNA: TGTGCCAGTAGTCTGGGGGCAGGGGGCAGTGGAACAGATACGCAGTATTTT
V: TRBV10-3; D: NA; length: 14; size: NA; J: TRBJ1-2; CDR3: CAISESRLNVGYTF; DNA: TGTGCCATCAGTGAGTCTCGACTAAATGTGGGCTACACCTTC
V: TRBV19; D: TRBD1; length: 15; size: NA; J: TRBJ1-5; CDR3: CASSIAGTAVQPQHF; DNA: TGTGCCAGTAGTATAGCGGGGACAGCCGTCCAGCCCCAGCATTTT
V: TRBV7-2; D: TRBD1; length: 15; size: NA; J: TRBJ2-3; CDR3: CASSLGTGGADTQYF; DNA: TGTGCCAGCAGCTTAGGGACAGGGGGAGCAGATACGCAGTATTTT
V: TRBV3-1/TRBV3-2; D: TRBD2; length: 18; size: once; J: TRBJ2-3; CDR3: CASSQGIHLAGNTDTQYF; DNA: TGTGCCAGCAGCCAGGGGATCCATCTAGCGGGAAACACAGATACGCAGTATTTT
V: TRBV5-5; D: NA; length: 14; size: NA; J: TRBJ1-1; CDR3: CASSLVGGGTEAFF; DNA: TGTGCCAGCAGCTTGGTAGGCGGGGGCACTGAAGCTTTCTTT
V: TRBV24-1; D: TRBD2; length: 16; size: NA; J: TRBJ2-2; CDR3: CATSPGSGKYTGELFF; DNA: TGTGCCACCAGCCCGGGTAGCGGGAAATACACCGGGGAGCTGTTTTTT
V: TRBV28; D: TRBD2; length: 17; size: NA; J: TRBJ2-1; CDR3: CASSLWTSGRAGNEQFF; DNA: TGTGCCAGCAGTTTATGGACTAGCGGGAGGGCCGGGAATGAGCAGTTCTTC
V: TRBV18; D: NA; length: 12; size: NA; J: TRBJ1-1; CDR3: CASSTLGAEAFF; DNA: TGTGCCAGCTCGACCTTGGGCGCTGAAGCTTTCTTT